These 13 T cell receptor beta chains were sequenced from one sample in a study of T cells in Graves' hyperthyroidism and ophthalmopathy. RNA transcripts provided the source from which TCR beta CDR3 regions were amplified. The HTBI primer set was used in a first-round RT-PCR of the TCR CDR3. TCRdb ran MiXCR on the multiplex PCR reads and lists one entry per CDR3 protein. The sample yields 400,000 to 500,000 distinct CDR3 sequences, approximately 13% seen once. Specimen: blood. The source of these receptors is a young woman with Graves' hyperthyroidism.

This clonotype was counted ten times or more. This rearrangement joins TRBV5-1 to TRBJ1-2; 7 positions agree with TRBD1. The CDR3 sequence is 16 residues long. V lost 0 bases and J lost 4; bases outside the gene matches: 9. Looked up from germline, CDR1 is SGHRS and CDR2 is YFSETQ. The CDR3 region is CASSLASGGTIYGYTF. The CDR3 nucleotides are TGCGCCAGCAGCTTGGCTTCAGGGGGTACGATCTATGGCTACACCTTC.

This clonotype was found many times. The CDR3 bases are TGTGCCAGCAGTACAGGGGCAAATCAGCCCCAGCATTTT. It specifies CASSTGANQPQHF. This chain connects TRBV7-3 to TRBJ1-5, with 7 positions matching TRBD1. The V gene's germline CDR1 is SGHTA and CDR2 FQGTGA. This CDR3 spans 13 amino acids. J lost 4 bases, V lost 6 bases, and 3 bases had no gene match.

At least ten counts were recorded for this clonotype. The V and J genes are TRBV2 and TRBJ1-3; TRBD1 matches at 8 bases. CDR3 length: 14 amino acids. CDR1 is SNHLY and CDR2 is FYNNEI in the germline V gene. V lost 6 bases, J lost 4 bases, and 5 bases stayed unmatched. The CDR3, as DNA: TGTGCCAGCAGGGACAGGGCATCGGGAAACACCATATATTTT. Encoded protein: CASRDRASGNTIYF.

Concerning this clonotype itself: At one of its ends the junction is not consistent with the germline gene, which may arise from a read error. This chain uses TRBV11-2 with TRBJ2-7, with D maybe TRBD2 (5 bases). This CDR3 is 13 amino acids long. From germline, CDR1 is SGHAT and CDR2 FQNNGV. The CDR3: CASSHSRDYEQYF. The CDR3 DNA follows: TGCGCCAGCAGCCATTCCCGGGACTACGAGCAGTACTTC.

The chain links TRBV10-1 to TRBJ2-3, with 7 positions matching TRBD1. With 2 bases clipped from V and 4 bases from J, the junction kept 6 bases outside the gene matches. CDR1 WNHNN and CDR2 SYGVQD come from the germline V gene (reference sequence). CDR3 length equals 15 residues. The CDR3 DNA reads TGCGCCAGCAGTGAGATCCGACAGGGAGCAGATACGCAGTATTTT. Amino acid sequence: CASSEIRQGADTQYF.

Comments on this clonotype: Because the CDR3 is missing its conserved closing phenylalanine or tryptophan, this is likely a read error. CDR3 nucleotide sequence: TGTGCCAGCAGTGCTGGCGCGGATTCACCCCTCCACTCT. Protein product: CASSAGADSPLHS. The chain joins TRBV6-1 to TRBJ1-6; no reliable D call. From germline, CDR1 is MNHNS and CDR2 SASEGT. With 4 bases removed from V and 8 bases from J, the gap between germline ends came to 9 bases. The CDR3 length is 13 residues.

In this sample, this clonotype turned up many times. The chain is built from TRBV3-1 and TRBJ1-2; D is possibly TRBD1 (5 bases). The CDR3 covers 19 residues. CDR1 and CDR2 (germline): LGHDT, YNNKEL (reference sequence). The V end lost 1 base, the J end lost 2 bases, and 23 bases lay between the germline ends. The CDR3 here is CASSQVYTPGLRTNYGYTF. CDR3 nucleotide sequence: TGTGCCAGCAGCCAAGTATATACGCCGGGACTGAGAACAAACTATGGCTACACCTTC.

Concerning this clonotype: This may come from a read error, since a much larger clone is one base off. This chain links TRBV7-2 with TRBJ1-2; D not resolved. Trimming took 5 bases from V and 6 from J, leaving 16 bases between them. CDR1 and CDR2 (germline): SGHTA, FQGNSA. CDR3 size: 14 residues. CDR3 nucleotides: TGTGCCAGCAGCATCTCCTTGGACGGGGATGGCTACACCTTC. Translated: CASSISLDGDGYTF. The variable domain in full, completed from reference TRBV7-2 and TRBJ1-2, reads GAGVSQSPSNKVTEKGKDVELRCDPISGHTALYWYRQSLGQGLEFLIYFQGNSAPDKSGLPSDRFSAERTGGSVSTLTIQRTQQEDSAVYLCASSISLDGDGYTFGSGTRLTVV.

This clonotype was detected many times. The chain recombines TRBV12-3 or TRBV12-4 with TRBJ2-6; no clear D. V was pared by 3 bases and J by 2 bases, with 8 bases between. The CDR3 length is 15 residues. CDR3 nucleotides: TGTGCCAGCAGTTTGGTAGGGACTGGGGCCAACGTCCTGACTTTC. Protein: CASSLVGTGANVLTF.

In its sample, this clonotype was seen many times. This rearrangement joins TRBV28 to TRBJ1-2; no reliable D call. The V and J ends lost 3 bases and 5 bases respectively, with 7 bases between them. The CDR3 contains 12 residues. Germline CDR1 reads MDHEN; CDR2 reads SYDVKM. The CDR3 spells CASSFGPYGYTF. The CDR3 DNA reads TGTGCCAGCAGTTTCGGGCCATATGGCTACACCTTC.

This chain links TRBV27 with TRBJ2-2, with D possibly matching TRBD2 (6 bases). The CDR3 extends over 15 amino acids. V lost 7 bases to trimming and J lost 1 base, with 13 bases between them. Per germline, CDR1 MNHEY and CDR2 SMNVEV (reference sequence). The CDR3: CASNLEGRNTGELFF. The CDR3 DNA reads TGTGCCAGCAACTTGGAGGGCAGGAACACCGGGGAGCTGTTTTTT.

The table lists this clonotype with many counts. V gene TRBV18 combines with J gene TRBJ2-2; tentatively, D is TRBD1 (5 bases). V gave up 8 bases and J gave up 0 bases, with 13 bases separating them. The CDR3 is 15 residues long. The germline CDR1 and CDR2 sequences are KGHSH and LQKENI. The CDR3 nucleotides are TGTGCCAGCAGTCCCCAGGGCGCGAACACCGGGGAGCTGTTTTTT. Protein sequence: CASSPQGANTGELFF.

The CDR3: CSVAISGRGGEQYF. The DNA of the CDR3 is TGCAGCGTTGCGATTAGCGGGAGAGGGGGAGAGCAGTACTTC. The V gene is TRBV29-1, the J gene TRBJ2-7; 9 bases map to TRBD2. CDR3 length: 14 residues. Germline CDR1 and CDR2: SQVTM and ANQGSEA. The V gene end was trimmed by 4 bases and the J gene end by 7 bases; junction bases not matched to a gene: 11.